The rows below give T cell receptor beta chains drawn from one sample of a study of blood T cell repertoires in COVID-19. Clones were read by immunoSEQ multiplex PCR, and TCRdb kept only the in-frame ones, dropping some. Here the sample spans 200,000 to 250,000 clones, approximately 90% being singletons. The specimen sequenced was peripheral blood. These receptors were taken from a young man with COVID-19, enrolled during active disease. Each CDR3 is given with its conserved first and last residue. Fields, in order: V gene, clone size, J gene, D gene, CDR3 protein, CDR3 DNA. D genes are given only for firm matches. Size values are once, few and many counts, or a class for expanded clones, and some rows have none.

>TRBV6-5|-|TRBJ1-1|-
CASSYLRTAPNTEAFF
TGTGCCAGCAGTTACCTACGGACAGCCCCAAACACTGAAGCTTTCTTT
>TRBV9|once|TRBJ2-1|-
CASSQGGSTGQFF
TGTGCCAGCAGCCAAGGAGGGTCTACTGGGCAGTTCTTC
>TRBV7-3|once|TRBJ2-1|-
CASSLMLGDNEQFF
TGTGCCAGCAGCTTAATGCTAGGGGACAATGAGCAGTTCTTC
>TRBV11-2|-|TRBJ2-7|-
CASSLDRRPGGTPYEQYF
TGTGCCAGCAGCTTAGATAGACGGCCAGGGGGGACCCCCTACGAGCAGTACTTC
>TRBV3-1/TRBV3-2|-|TRBJ1-1|-
CASSLRGSTEAFF
TGTGCCAGCAGCCTAAGGGGGTCCACTGAAGCTTTCTTT
>TRBV9|-|TRBJ2-1|-
CASSVASVSYNEQFF
TGTGCCAGCAGCGTAGCTAGCGTTTCTTACAATGAGCAGTTCTTC
>TRBV28|-|TRBJ2-2|-
CASSPELASGELFF
TGTGCCAGCAGCCCGGAACTAGCTTCCGGGGAGCTGTTTTTT
>TRBV5-6|-|TRBJ2-7|-
CASSLRAPGSTYEQYF
TGTGCCAGCAGCTTACGAGCCCCAGGCAGTACCTACGAGCAGTACTTC
>TRBV30|once|TRBJ1-5|TRBD1
CAWRQGGSNQPQHF
TGTGCCTGGAGACAGGGGGGAAGCAATCAGCCCCAGCATTTT
>TRBV6-5|-|TRBJ1-4|TRBD1
CASKDRGWEKLFF
TGTGCCAGCAAAGACAGGGGGTGGGAAAAACTGTTTTTT
>TRBV19|few|TRBJ2-3|-
CASSMTGVTHTDTQYF
TGTGCCAGTAGTATGACGGGAGTTACACACACAGATACGCAGTATTTT
>TRBV3-1/TRBV3-2|few|TRBJ1-4|TRBD1
CASSQSTGTGAEKLFF
TGTGCCAGCAGCCAGTCTACGGGGACAGGGGCTGAAAAACTGTTTTTT
>TRBV18|-|TRBJ1-1|-
CASSPPTAGAEFGTEAFF
TGTGCCAGCTCACCGCCAACGGCGGGGGCGGAATTCGGCACTGAAGCTTTCTTT
>TRBV10-2|-|TRBJ2-6|TRBD1
CASYPAPTGSGANVLTF
TGCGCCAGCTATCCCGCTCCGACAGGGTCCGGGGCCAACGTCCTGACTTTC
>TRBV24-1|-|TRBJ2-7|-
CATSDTRRGSYEQYF
TGTGCCACCAGTGATACCCGCCGCGGCTCCTACGAGCAGTACTTC
>TRBV27|-|TRBJ2-7|-
CASSLRDSTYEQYF
TGTGCCAGCAGTTTAAGGGACTCGACCTACGAGCAGTACTTC
>TRBV5-6|-|TRBJ2-7|TRBD1
CASSFRQGPYEQYF
TGTGCCAGCAGCTTTCGACAGGGCCCCTACGAGCAGTACTTC
>TRBV23-1|-|TRBJ1-2|-
CASSPPGGDFGYTF
TGCGCCAGCAGTCCACCCGGGGGGGACTTCGGCTACACCTTC